These 8 T cell receptor beta chains were sequenced from one sample in a study of shared clonotypes between healthy human individuals. Profiling relied on immunoSEQ multiplex PCR, and the TCRdb table lists in-frame clones only, not all of them. The sample consists of around 2.5 million clones, roughly 93% of them appearing once. Sequencing input: naive CD4+ T cells from PBMCs. Specified subset: CD45RA+ positively selected. These receptors originate from a man aged 18 to 35 in good health. Some clones in this sample may be carry-over from other donors' samples.

The chain carries TRBV6-1 and TRBJ1-2; no reliable D call. The CDR3 covers 13 residues. Trimming removed 2 bases at V and 2 bases at J, with 6 bases between. Germline values: CDR1 MNHNS, CDR2 SASEGT. CDR3 residues: CASSENGNYGYTF. The CDR3, as DNA: TGTGCCAGCAGTGAAAACGGGAACTATGGCTACACCTTC.

The V call is TRBV2, the J call TRBJ2-7, with 7 nucleotides matching TRBD1. The CDR3 totals 17 residues. Germline trimming cut 5 bases from V and 0 bases from J; bases unmatched to any gene: 13. The germline gives CDR1 SNHLY, CDR2 FYNNEI. CDR3 sequence reads: CASSPTAGDSFSYEQYF. The CDR3 DNA is TGTGCCAGCAGTCCCACCGCCGGGGACAGCTTCTCCTACGAGCAGTACTTC.

The chain uses TRBV2 and TRBJ2-5; TRBD1 might be the D (5 bases). CDR1 SNHLY and CDR2 FYNNEI come from the germline V gene. The CDR3 sequence is 15 residues long. Trimming shortened V by 4 bases and J by 4 bases, and 16 bases separated the two germline ends. DNA for the CDR3: TGTGCCAGCAGTGTATACAGGTTCCGAGGAGAGACCCAGTACTTC. It codes for CASSVYRFRGETQYF.

The chain combines TRBV14 with TRBJ2-1; TRBD2 matches at 8 bases. J gave up 6 bases and V 4 bases, and 11 bases lay outside the gene matches. This CDR3 comprises 16 residues. In germline, CDR1 is SGHDN, CDR2 FVKESK. The CDR3: CASSPHAGLGSNEQFF. The CDR3 nucleotides are TGTGCCAGCAGCCCCCACGCGGGACTAGGGTCCAATGAGCAGTTCTTC.

CDR3: CAIRETGGNEQFF. As DNA, the CDR3 is TGTGCCATCAGGGAGACAGGGGGGAATGAGCAGTTCTTC. The genes are TRBV10-3 and TRBJ2-1, with 9 bases lining up with TRBD1. CDR1 is ENHRY and CDR2 is SYGVKD in the germline V gene. V lost 6 bases, J lost 7 bases, and 4 bases stayed unmatched. This CDR3 is 13 amino acids long.

The chain recombines TRBV5-1 with TRBJ2-1, with D perhaps matching TRBD1 or TRBD2 (6 bases each). CDR1 and CDR2 from the germline V gene are SGHRS and YFSETQ. The CDR3 is made up of 16 amino acids. V shed 0 bases and J shed 3 bases, with 13 bases lying between them. The CDR3 bases are TGCGCCAGCAGCTTGGGGGCAGGGGAGGTCTACAATGAGCAGTTCTTC. Translated: CASSLGAGEVYNEQFF.

This chain joins TRBV7-2 and TRBJ1-1, with unresolved D. V was clipped by 0 bases and J by 1 base, with 9 bases between them. CDR3 length equals 15 residues. The V gene's germline CDR1 is SGHTA and CDR2 FQGNSA. The CDR3 DNA is TGTGCCAGCAGCTTAGCCCCGCACGGGAACACTGAAGCTTTCTTT. Residues: CASSLAPHGNTEAFF.

This chain's CDR3 is CASSDDTSRQPQHF. Here the CDR3 DNA reads TGCGCCAGCAGTGATGACACATCAAGACAGCCCCAGCATTTT. This sequence joins TRBV10-2 and TRBJ1-5; no clear D gene. The V gene's germline CDR1 is WSHSY and CDR2 SAAADI. The CDR3 is 14 residues long. V lost 3 bases and J 7 bases, leaving 13 bases between the germline ends.